This T cell receptor (beta chain) was observed in a study of response to subunit inactivated influenza vaccine. Study-level findings and limits: Researchers suggested that each seasonal influenza vaccination recruits few new T cells.

Trimming took 6 bases from V and 6 from J, leaving 12 bases between them. This CDR3 contains 13 residues. Germline V lookup: CDR1 MNHEY, CDR2 SMNVEV (reference sequence). TCRdb reprocessed the RT-PCR reads via MiXCR and lists one record per CDR3 protein. Of around 540,000 distinct CDR3 sequences detected, 12% appear once; the ten largest clones hold roughly 10%. This clonotype was detected many times. Its antigen is currently unknown. The clonotype originates from a man aged 50-60 years who received an inactivated influenza vaccine. V usage is TRBV27 and J usage is TRBJ2-1, with a weak D call TRBD2 (5 bases). Material: PBMCs from blood, obtained on the day of vaccination. The CDR3 DNA reads TGTGCCAGCAGCTGGCGGGCAGTCAATGAGCAGTTCTTC. Translating it yields CASSWRAVNEQFF.